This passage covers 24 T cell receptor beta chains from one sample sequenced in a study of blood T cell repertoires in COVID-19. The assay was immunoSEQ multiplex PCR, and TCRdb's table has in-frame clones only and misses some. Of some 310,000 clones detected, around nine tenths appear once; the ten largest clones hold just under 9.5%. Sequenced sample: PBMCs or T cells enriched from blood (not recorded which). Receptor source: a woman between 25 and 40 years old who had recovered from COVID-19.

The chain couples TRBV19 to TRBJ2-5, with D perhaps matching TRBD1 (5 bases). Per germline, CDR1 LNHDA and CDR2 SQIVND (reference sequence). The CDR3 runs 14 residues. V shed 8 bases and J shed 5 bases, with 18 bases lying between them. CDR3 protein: CASSQGTAGETQYF. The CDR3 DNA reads TGTGCCAGTTCGCAGGGTACCGCCGGGGAGACCCAGTACTTC.

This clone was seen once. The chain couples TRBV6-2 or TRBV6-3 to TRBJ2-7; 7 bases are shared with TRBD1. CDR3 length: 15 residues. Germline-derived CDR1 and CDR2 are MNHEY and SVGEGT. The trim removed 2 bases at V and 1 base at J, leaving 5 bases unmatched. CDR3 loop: CASSYTGTASYEQYF. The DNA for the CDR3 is TGTGCCAGCAGTTACACGGGGACAGCATCCTACGAGCAGTACTTC.

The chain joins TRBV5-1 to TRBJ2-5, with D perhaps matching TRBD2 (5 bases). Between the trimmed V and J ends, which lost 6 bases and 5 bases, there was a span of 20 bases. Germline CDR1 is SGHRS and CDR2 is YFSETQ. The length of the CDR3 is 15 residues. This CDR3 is CASKTGSPTGETQYF. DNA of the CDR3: TGCGCCAGCAAGACGGGAAGTCCGACGGGGGAGACCCAGTACTTC.

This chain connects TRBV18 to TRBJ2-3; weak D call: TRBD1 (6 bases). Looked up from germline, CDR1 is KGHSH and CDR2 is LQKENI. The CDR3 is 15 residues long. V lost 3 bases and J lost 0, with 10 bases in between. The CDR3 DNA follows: TGTGCCAGCTCACCCTTGACAGGCAGCACAGATACGCAGTATTTT. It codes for CASSPLTGSTDTQYF. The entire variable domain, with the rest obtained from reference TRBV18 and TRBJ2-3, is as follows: NAGVMQNPRHLVRRRGQEARLRCSPMKGHSHVYWYRQLPEEGLKFMVYLQKENIIDESGMPKERFSAEFPKEGPSILRIQQVVRGDSAAYFCASSPLTGSTDTQYFGPGTRLTVL.

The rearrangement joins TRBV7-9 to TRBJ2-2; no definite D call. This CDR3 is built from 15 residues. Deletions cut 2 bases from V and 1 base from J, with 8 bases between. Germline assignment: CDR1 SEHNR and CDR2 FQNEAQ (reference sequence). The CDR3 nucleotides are TGTGCCAGCAGCTTAACGGCGGTGAACACCGGGGAGCTGTTTTTT. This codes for CASSLTAVNTGELFF.

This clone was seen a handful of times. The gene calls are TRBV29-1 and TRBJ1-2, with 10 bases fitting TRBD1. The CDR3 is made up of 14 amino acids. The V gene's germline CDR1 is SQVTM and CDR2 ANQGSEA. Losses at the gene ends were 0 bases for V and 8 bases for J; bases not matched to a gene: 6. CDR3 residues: CSVEDGGQGIGYTF. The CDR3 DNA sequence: TGCAGCGTTGAAGACGGGGGACAGGGGATCGGCTACACCTTC. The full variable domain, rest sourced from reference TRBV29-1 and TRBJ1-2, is SAVISQKPSRDICQRGTSLTIQCQVDSQVTMMFWYRQQPGQSLTLIATANQGSEATYESGFVIDKFPISRPNLTFSTLTVSNMSPEDSSIYLCSVEDGGQGIGYTFGSGTRLTVV.

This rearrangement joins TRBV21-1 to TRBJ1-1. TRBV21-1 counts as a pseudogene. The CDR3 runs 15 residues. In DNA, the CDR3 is TGTGCCAGCAGCAGAGCGGTAGCGGTGAACACTGAAGCTTTCTTT. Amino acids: CASSRAVAVNTEAFF.

The CDR3 DNA sequence: TGTGCCATCAGTGAGTCGACGGGACTAGCGGGAGAAGAGACCCAGTACTTC. Translated: CAISESTGLAGEETQYF. The V call is TRBV10-3, the J call TRBJ2-5, with 14 bases matching TRBD2. The germline V gene encodes CDR1 ENHRY and CDR2 SYGVKD. Trimming at V came to 0 bases and at J to 3 bases, leaving 3 bases not matched to a gene. This CDR3 is built from 17 residues.

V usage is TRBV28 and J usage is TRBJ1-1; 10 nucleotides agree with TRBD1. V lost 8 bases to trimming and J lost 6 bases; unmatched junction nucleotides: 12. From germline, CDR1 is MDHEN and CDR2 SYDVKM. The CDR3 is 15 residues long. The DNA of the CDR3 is TGTGCCAGCCGGGTCTTGGGACAGGGGAGCCCTGAAGCTTTCTTT. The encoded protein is CASRVLGQGSPEAFF.

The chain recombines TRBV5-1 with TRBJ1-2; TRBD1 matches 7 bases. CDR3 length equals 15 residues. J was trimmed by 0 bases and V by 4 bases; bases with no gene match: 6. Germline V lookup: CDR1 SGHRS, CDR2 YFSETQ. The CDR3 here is CASSTGQDPNYGYTF. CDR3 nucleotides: TGCGCCAGCAGCACAGGACAGGACCCTAACTATGGCTACACCTTC.

CDR3 nucleotide sequence: TGTGCCAGCGGACAGGGGAACGGAAACACCATATATTTT. This encodes CASGQGNGNTIYF. The chain employs TRBV6-5 and TRBJ1-3, with 9 bases aligning to TRBD1. The V gene's germline CDR1 is MNHEY and CDR2 SVGAGI. The CDR3 spans 13 residues. Trimming at V came to 8 bases and at J to 4 bases, leaving 3 bases not matched to a gene.

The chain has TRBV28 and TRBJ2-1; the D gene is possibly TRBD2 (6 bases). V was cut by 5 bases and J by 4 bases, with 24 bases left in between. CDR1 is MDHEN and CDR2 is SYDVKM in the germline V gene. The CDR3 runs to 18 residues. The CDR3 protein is CASSPSMAGRGLYNEQFF. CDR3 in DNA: TGTGCCAGCAGTCCGTCAATGGCGGGACGGGGACTTTACAATGAGCAGTTCTTC.

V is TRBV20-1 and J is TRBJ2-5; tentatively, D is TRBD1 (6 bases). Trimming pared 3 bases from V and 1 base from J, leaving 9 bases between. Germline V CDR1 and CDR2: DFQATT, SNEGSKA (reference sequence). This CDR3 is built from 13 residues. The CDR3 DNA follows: TGCAGTGCTAGTGGACAGTTCCAAGAGACCCAGTACTTC. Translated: CSASGQFQETQYF.

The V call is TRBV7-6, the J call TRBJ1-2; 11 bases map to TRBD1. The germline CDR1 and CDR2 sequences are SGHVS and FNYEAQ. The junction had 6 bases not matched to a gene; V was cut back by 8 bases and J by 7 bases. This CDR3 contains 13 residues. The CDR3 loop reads CASGTGGFAGYTF. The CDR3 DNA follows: TGTGCCAGCGGGACAGGGGGTTTTGCTGGCTACACCTTC.

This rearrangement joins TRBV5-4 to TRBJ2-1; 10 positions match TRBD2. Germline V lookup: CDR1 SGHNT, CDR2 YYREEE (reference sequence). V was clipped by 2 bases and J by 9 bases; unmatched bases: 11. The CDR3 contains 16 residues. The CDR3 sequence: CASSFPGLAGVGEQFF. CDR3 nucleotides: TGTGCCAGCAGCTTTCCCGGGCTAGCGGGAGTAGGTGAGCAGTTCTTC.

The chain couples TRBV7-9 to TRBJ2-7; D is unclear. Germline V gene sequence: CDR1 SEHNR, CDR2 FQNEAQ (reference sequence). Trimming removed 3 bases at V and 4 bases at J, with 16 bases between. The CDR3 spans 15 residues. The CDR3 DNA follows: TGTGCCAGCAGCTTTAGCCTTTACTCCCCTTACGAGCAGTACTTC. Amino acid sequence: CASSFSLYSPYEQYF.

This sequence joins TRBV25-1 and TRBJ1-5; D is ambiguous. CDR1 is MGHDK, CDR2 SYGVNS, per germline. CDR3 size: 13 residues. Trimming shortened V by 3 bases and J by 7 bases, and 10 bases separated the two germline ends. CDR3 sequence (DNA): TGTGCCAGCAGTGAGCGAGGGATACAGCCCCAGCATTTT. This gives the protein CASSERGIQPQHF.

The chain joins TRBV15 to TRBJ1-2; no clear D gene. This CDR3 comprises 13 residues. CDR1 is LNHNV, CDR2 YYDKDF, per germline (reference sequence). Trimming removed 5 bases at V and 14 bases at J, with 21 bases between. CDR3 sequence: CATSPRGRLIYTF. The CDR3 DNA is TGTGCCACCAGCCCCCGCGGCCGGCTCATTTATACCTTC.

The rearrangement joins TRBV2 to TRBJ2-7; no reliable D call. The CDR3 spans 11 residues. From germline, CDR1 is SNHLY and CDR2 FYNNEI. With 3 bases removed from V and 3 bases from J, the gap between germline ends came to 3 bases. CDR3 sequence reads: CASSDYYEQYF. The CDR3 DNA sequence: TGTGCCAGCAGTGACTACTACGAGCAGTACTTC.

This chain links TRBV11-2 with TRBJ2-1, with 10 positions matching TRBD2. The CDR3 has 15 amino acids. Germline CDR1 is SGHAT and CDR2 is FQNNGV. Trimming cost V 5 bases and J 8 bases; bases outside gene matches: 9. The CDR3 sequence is CASSAREAGGYEQFF. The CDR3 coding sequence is TGTGCCAGCAGCGCCCGGGAAGCGGGAGGGTATGAGCAGTTCTTC. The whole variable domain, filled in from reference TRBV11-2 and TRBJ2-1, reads EAGVAQSPRYKIIEKRQSVAFWCNPISGHATLYWYQQILGQGPKLLIQFQNNGVVDDSQLPKDRFSAERLKGVDSTLKIQPAKLEDSAVYLCASSAREAGGYEQFFGPGTRLTVL.

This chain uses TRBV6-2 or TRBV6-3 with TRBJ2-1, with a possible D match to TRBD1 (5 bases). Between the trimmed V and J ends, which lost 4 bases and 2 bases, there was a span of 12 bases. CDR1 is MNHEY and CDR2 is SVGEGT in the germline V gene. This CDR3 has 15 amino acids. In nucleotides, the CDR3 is TGTGCCAGCAGTTTATCCAGGGCCACCTACAATGAGCAGTTCTTC. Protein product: CASSLSRATYNEQFF.

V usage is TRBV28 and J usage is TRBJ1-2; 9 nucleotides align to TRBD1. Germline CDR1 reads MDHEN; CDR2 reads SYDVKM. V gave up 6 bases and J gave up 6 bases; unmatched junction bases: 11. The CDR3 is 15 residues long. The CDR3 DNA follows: TGTGCCAGCAGGGGACAGGGCATGTCCCCCCATGGCTACACCTTC. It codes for CASRGQGMSPHGYTF.

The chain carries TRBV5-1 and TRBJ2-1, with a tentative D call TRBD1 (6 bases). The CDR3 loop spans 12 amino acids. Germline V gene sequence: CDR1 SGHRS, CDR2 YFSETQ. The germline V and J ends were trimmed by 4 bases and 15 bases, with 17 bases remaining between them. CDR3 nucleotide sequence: TGCGCCAGCAGCCCATTACAGGGAAGGAGGTTCTTC. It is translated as CASSPLQGRRFF.

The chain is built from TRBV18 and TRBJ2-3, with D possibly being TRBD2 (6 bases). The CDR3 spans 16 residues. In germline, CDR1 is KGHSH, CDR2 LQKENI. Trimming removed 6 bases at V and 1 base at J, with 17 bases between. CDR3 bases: TGTGCCAGCTCCAAAAGTCCGGCTAGCGGCACAGATACGCAGTATTTT. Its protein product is CASSKSPASGTDTQYF. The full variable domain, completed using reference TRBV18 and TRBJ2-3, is NAGVMQNPRHLVRRRGQEARLRCSPMKGHSHVYWYRQLPEEGLKFMVYLQKENIIDESGMPKERFSAEFPKEGPSILRIQQVVRGDSAAYFCASSKSPASGTDTQYFGPGTRLTVL.